The clone carrying this T cell receptor beta chain was found many times. Antigen specificity is unknown. Looked up from germline, CDR1 is KGHSH and CDR2 is LQKENI. V shed 2 bases, J shed 3 bases, and the junction held 8 bases outside the gene matches. CDR3 length: 16 residues. MiXCR was run by TCRdb on the 5' RACE reads, yielding one entry per CDR3 protein. The sample has 200,000 to 250,000 distinct CDR3 sequences, 7% to 8% seen once. The data are from a study of CD8 T cells in ankylosing spondylitis. Study-level results: Past research had described some motif variants in reactive arthritis synovial fluid and blood. The study identified a TCR beta motif of roughly eight highly homologous variants that appeared characteristic of ankylosing spondylitis blood. Peripheral blood samples showed relatively rare disease-linked clones, and these clones were CD8+. Within matched ankylosing spondylitis synovial fluid, disease-linked clones were reportedly significantly enriched.

The specimen sequenced was blood, either unsorted or a sorted T cell fraction (not recorded which). The clonotype originates from a male donor with ankylosing spondylitis. This sequence joins TRBV18 and TRBJ2-5; TRBD1 matches at 8 bases. In DNA form, the CDR3 reads TGTGCCAGCTCACCAGATAGAGACAGGGGTGAAGAGACCCAGTACTTC. This codes for CASSPDRDRGEETQYF.